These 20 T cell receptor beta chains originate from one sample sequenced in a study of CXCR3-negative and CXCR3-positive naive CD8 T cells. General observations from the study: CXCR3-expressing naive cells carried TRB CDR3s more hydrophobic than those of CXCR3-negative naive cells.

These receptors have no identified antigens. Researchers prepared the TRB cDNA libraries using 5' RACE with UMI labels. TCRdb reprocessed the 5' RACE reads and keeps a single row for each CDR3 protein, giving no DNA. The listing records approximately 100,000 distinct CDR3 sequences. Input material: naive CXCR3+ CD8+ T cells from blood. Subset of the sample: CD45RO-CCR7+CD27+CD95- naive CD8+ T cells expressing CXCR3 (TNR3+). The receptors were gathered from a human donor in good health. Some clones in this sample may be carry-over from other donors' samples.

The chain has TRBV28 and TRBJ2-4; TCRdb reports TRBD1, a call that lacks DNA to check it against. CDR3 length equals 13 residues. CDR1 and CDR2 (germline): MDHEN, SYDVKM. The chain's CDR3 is CASSPTLGGALLF.

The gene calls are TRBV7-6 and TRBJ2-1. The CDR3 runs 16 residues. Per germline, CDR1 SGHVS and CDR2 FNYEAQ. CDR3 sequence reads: CASSKASGSSYNEQFF.

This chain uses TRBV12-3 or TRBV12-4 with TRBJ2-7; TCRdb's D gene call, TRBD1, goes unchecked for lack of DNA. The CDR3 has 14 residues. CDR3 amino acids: CASSLTGGSYEQYF.

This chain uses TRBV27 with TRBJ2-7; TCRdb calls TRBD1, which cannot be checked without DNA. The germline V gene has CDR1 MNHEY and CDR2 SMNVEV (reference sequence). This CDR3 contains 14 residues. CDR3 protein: CASSRWDRYYEQYF.

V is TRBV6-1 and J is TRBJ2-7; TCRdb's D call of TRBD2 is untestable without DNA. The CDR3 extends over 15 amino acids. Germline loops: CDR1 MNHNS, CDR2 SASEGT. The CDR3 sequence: CASTYRQSMGDEQYF.

The CDR3 sequence: CASSFRTLAGSDEQYF. V is TRBV28 and J is TRBJ2-7; TCRdb's assignment of TRBD2 cannot be checked, as there is no DNA. The CDR3 is made up of 16 amino acids. Germline CDR1 and CDR2: MDHEN and SYDVKM.

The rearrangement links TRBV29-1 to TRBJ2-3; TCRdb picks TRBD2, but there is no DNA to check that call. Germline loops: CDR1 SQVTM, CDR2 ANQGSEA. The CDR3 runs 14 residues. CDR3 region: CSVYLGDFTDTQYF.

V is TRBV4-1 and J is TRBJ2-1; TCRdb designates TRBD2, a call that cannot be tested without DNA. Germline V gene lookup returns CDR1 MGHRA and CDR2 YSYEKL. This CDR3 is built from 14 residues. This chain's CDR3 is CASSQAERGNEQFF.

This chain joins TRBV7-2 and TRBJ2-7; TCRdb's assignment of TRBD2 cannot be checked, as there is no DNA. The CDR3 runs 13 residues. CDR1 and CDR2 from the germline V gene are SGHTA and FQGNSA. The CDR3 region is CASSRWPVNEQYF.

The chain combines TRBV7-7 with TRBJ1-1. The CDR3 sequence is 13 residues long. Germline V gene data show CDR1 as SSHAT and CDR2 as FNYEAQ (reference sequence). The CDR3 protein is CASSLFLNTEAFF.

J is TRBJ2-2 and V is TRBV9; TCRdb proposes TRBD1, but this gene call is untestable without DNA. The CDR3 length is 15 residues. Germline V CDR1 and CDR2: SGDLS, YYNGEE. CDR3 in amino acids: CASSARSSGTGELFF.

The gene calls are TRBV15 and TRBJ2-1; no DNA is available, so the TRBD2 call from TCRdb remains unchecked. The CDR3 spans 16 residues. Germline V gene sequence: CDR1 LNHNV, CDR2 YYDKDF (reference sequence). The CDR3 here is CATSRGLAQIYNEQFF.

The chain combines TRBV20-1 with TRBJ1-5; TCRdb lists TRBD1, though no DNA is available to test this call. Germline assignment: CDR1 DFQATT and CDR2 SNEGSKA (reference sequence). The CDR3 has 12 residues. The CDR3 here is CSARGDRSPQHF.

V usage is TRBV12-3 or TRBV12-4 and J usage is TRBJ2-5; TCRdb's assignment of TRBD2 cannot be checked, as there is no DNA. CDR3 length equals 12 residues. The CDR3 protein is CAIRGGQETQYF.

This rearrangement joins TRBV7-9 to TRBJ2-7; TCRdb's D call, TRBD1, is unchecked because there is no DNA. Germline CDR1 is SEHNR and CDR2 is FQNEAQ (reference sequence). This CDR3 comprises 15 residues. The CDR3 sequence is CASSLGGQDSYEQYF.

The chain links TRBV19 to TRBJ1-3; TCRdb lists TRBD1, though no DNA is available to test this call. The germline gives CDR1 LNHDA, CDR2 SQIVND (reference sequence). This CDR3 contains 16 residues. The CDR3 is CASSMGDSNSGNTIYF.

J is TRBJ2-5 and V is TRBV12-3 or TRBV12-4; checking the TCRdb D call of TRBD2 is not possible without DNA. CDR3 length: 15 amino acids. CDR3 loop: CASSWGSGGQETQYF.

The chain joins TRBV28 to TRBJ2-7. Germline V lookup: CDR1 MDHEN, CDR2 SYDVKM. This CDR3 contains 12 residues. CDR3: CASSRQEYEQYF.

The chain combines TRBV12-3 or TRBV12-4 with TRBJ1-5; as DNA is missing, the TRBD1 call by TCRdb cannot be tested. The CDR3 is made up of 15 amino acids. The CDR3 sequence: CASSSGTGVYQPQHF.

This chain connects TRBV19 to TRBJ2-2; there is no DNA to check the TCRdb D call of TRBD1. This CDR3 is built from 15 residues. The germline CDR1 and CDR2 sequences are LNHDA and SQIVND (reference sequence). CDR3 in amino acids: CASSKTGTGTGELFF.